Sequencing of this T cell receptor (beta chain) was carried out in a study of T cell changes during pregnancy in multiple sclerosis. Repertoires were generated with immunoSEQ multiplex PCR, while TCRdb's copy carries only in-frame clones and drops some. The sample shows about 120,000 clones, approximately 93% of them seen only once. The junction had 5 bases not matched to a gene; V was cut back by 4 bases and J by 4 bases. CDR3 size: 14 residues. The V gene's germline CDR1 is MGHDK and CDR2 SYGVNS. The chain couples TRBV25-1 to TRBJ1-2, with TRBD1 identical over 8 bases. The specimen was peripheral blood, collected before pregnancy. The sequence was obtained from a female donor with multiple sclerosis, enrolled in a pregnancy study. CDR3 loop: CASSGPGQVYGYTF. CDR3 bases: TGTGCCAGCAGTGGTCCGGGACAGGTCTATGGCTACACCTTC.